This T cell receptor beta chain was sequenced for a study of OX40 agonist ivuxolimab in advanced cancers. Looking at the study overall: Patients in dose escalation had liver, melanoma, kidney or head and neck cancers. Patients achieving partial responses numbered three: one hepatocellular carcinoma case and two cutaneous melanoma cases.

Here immunoSEQ multiplex PCR was the method, and the copy in TCRdb shows in-frame clones only, minus some. The sample has some 63,000 clones, 94% seen once; the top ten hold approximately 19%. CDR1 is SGHTA, CDR2 FQGNSA, per germline. This CDR3 region has 13 residues. Trimming pared 4 bases from V and 3 bases from J, leaving 10 bases between. This receptor was taken from an adult with an advanced solid tumor such as melanoma, head and neck, liver or kidney cancer. The starting material was CD4+ or CD8+ T cells sorted from blood, obtained in a trial of the OX40 agonist ivuxolimab. The chain joins TRBV7-2 to TRBJ2-7; weak D call: TRBD2 (6 bases). Here the CDR3 DNA reads TGTGCCAGCAGCTCCGGGGGTTTCTACGAGCAGTACTTC. This gives the protein CASSSGGFYEQYF. Combining the CDR3 with reference TRBV7-2 and TRBJ2-7 gives the whole variable domain GAGVSQSPSNKVTEKGKDVELRCDPISGHTALYWYRQSLGQGLEFLIYFQGNSAPDKSGLPSDRFSAERTGGSVSTLTIQRTQQEDSAVYLCASSSGGFYEQYFGPGTRLTVT.